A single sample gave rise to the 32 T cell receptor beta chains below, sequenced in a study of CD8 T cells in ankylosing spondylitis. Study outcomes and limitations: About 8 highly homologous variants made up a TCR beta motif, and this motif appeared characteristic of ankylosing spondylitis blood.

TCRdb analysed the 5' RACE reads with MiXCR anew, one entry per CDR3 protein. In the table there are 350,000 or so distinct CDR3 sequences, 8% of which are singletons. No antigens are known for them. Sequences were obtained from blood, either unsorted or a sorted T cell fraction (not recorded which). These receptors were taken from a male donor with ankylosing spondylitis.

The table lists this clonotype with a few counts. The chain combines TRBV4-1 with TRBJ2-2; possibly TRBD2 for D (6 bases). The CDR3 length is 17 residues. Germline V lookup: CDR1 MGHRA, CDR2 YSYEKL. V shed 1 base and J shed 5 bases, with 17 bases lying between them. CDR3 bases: TGCGCCAGCAGCCAAGGATCCGGGCGGGGACGGACCGGGGAGCTGTTTTTT. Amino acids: CASSQGSGRGRTGELFF.

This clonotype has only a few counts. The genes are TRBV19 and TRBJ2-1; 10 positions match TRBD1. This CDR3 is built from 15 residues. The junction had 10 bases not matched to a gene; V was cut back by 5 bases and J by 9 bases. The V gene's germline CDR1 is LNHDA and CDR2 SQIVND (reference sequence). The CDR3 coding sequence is TGTGCCAGTAGTGCCACCGGGACAGGGGAGGGTGAGCAGTTCTTC. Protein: CASSATGTGEGEQFF. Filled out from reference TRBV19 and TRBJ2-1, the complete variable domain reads DGGITQSPKYLFRKEGQNVTLSCEQNLNHDAMYWYRQDPGQGLRLIYYSQIVNDFQKGDIAEGYSVSREKKESFPLTVTSAQKNPTAFYLCASSATGTGEGEQFFGPGTRLTVL.

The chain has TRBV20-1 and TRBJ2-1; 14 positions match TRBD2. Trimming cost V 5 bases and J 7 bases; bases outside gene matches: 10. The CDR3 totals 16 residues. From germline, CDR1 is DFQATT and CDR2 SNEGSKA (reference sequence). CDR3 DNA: TGCAGTGCTTCTGGGACTAGCGGGAGATTTCGTAATGAGCAGTTCTTC. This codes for CSASGTSGRFRNEQFF.

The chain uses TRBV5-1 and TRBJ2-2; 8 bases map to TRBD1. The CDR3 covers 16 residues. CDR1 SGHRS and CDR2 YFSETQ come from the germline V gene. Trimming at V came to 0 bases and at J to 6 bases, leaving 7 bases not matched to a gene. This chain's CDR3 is CASSLGRSGGPGELFF. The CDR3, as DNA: TGCGCCAGCAGCTTGGGGCGGTCAGGGGGCCCCGGGGAGCTGTTTTTT. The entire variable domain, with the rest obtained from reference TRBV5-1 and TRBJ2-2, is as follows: KAGVTQTPRYLIKTRGQQVTLSCSPISGHRSVSWYQQTPGQGLQFLFEYFSETQRNKGNFPGRFSGRQFSNSRSEMNVSTLELGDSALYLCASSLGRSGGPGELFFGEGSRLTVL.

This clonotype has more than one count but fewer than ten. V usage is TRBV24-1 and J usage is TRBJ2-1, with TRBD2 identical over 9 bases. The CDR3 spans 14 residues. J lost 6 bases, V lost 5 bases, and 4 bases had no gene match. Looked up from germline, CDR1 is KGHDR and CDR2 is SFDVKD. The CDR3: CATSAALAGNEQFF. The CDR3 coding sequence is TGTGCCACCAGTGCGGCACTAGCGGGCAATGAGCAGTTCTTC.

CDR3 residues: CASSPTRAEQYF. The CDR3 DNA reads as TGTGCCAGCAGCCCGACCCGAGCCGAGCAGTACTTC. The chain carries TRBV7-2 and TRBJ2-7, with D unresolved. Germline-derived CDR1 and CDR2 are SGHTA and FQGNSA. CDR3 length: 12 residues. The V gene lost 5 bases and the J gene lost 6 bases, with 11 bases spanning the gap.

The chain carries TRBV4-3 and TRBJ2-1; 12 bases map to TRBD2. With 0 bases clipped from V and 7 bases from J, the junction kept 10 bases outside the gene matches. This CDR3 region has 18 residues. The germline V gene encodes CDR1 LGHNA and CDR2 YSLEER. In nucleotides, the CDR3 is TGCGCCAGCAGCCAAGACTTATCCCTAGCGGGAGGGAGGAATGAGCAGTTCTTC. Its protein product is CASSQDLSLAGGRNEQFF.

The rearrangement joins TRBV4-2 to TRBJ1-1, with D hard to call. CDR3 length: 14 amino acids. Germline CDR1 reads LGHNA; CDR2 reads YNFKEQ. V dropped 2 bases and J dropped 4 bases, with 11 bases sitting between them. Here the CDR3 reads CASSQWTGITEAFF. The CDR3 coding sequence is TGTGCCAGCAGCCAATGGACGGGGATCACTGAAGCTTTCTTT.

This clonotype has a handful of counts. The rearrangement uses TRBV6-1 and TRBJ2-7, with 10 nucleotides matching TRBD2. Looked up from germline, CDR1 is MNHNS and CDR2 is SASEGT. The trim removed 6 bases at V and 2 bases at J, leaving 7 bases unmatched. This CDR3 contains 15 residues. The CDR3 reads CASRRASGRTYEQYF. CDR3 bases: TGTGCCAGCAGGCGAGCTAGCGGGAGAACCTACGAGCAGTACTTC.

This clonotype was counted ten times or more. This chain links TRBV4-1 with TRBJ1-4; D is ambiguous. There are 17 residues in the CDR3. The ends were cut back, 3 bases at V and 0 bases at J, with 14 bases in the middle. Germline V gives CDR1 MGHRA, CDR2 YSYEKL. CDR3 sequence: CASSHLRVGATNEKLFF. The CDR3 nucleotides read TGCGCCAGCAGCCACCTAAGGGTGGGAGCAACTAATGAAAAACTGTTTTTT.

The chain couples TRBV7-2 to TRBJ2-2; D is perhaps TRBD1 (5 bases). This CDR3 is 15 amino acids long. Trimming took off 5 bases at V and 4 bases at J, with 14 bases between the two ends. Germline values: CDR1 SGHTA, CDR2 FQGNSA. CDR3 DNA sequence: TGTGCCAGCAGCGTCAGGGTAGGGATCACCGGGGAGCTGTTTTTT. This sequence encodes CASSVRVGITGELFF.

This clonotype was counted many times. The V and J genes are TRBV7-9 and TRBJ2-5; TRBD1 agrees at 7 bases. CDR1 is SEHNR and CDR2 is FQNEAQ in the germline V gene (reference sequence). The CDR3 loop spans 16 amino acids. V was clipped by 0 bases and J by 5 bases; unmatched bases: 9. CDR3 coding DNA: TGTGCCAGCAGCTTAGCCCAACAGGGGTTTAGGGAGACCCAGTACTTC. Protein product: CASSLAQQGFRETQYF.

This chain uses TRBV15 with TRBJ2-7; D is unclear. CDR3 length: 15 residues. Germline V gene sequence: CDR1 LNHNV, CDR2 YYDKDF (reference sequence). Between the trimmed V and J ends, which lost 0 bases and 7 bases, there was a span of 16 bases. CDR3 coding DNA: TGTGCCACCAGCAGAGATCGGAGTTCCCTCGCGGAGCAGTACTTC. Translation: CATSRDRSSLAEQYF. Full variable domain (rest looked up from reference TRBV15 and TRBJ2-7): DAMVIQNPRYQVTQFGKPVTLSCSQTLNHNVMYWYQQKSSQAPKLLFHYYDKDFNNEADTPDNFQSRRPNTSFCFLDIRSPGLGDTAMYLCATSRDRSSLAEQYFGPGTRLTVT.

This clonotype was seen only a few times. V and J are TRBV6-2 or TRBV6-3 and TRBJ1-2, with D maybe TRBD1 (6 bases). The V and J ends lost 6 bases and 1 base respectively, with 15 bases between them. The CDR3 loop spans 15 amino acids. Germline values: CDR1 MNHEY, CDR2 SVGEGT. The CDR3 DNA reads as TGTGCCAGCAGCCGGGACAACACCTTTAACTATGGCTACACCTTC. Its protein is CASSRDNTFNYGYTF.

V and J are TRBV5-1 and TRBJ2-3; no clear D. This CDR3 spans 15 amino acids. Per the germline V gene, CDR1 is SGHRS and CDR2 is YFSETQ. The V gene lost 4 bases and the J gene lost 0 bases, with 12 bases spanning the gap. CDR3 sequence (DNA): TGCGCCAGCAGCCCTGCATACGAGAGCACAGATACGCAGTATTTT. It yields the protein CASSPAYESTDTQYF.

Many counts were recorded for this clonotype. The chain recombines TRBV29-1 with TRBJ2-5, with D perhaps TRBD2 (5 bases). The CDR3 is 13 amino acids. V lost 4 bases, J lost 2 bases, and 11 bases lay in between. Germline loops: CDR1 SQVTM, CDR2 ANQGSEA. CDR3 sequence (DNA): TGCAGCGTTGTTCCAGAGGGACAAGAGACCCAGTACTTC. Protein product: CSVVPEGQETQYF.

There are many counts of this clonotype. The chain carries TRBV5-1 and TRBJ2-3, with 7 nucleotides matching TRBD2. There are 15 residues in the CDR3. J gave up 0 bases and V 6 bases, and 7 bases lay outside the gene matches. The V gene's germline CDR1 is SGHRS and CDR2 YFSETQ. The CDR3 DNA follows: TGCGCCAGCACTTTCAGCGGGGAAAGCACAGATACGCAGTATTTT. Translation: CASTFSGESTDTQYF.

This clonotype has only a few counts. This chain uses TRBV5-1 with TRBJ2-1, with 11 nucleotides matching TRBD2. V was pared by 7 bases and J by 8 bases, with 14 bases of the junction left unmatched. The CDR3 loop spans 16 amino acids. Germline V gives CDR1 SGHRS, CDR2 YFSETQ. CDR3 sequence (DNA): TGCGCCAGCCGGCTGAGAACTAGCGGGAGTGCAGATGAGCAGTTCTTC. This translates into CASRLRTSGSADEQFF.

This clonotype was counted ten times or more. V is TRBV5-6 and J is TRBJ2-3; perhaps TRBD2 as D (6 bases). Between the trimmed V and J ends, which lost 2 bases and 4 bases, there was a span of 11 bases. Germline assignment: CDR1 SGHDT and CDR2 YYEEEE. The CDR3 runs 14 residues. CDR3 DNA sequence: TGTGCCAGCAGCTTAACGGGAGTGGCAGATACGCAGTATTTT. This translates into CASSLTGVADTQYF.

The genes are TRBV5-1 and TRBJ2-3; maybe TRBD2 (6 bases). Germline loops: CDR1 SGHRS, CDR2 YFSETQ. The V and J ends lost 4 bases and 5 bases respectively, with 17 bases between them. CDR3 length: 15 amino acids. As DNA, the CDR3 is TGCGCCAGCAGCCCAGGGACTCCTCTGGGAGATACGCAGTATTTT. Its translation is CASSPGTPLGDTQYF.

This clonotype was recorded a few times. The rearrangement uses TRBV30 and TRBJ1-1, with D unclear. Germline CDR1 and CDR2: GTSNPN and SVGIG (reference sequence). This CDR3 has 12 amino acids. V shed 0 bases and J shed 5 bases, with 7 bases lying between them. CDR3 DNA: TGTGCCTGGAGTGTAATGGGGACTGAAGCTTTCTTT. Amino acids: CAWSVMGTEAFF.

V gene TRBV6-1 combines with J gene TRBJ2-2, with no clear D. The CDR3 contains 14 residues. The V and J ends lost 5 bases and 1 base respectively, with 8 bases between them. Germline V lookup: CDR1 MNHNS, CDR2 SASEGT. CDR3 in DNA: TGTGCCAGCAGTCCCCATGGGAACACCGGGGAGCTGTTTTTT. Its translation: CASSPHGNTGELFF.

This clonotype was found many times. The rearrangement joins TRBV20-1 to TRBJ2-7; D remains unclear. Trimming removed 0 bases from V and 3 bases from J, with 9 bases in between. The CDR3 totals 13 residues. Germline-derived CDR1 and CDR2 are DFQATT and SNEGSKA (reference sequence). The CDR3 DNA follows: TGCAGTGCTAGAGAAAGGGCCCGCTACGAGCAGTACTTC. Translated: CSARERARYEQYF.

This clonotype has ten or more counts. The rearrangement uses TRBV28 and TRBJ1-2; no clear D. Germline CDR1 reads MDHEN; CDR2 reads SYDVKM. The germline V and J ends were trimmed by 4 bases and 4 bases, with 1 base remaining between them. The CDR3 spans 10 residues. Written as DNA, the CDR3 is TGTGCCAGCAGTTCCTATGGCTACACCTTC. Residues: CASSSYGYTF.

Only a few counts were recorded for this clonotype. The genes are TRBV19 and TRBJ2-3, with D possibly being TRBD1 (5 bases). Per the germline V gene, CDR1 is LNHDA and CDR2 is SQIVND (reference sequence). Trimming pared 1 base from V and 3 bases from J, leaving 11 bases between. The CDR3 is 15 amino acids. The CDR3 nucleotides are TGTGCCAGTAGTATAGGTCCCCAGGGAACAGATACGCAGTATTTT. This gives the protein CASSIGPQGTDTQYF.

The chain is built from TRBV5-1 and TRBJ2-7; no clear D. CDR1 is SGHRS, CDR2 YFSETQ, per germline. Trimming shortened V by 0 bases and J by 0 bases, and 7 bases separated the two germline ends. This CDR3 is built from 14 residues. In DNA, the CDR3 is TGCGCCAGCAGCTTGGTGGCCAACTCCTACGAGCAGTACTTC. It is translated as CASSLVANSYEQYF.

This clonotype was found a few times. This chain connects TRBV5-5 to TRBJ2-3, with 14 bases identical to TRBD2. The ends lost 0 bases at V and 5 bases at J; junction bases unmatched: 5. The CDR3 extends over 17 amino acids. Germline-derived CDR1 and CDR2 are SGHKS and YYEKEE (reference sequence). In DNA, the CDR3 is TGTGCCAGCAGCTTGGGGGGACTAGCGGGAGACCAAGATACGCAGTATTTT. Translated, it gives CASSLGGLAGDQDTQYF.

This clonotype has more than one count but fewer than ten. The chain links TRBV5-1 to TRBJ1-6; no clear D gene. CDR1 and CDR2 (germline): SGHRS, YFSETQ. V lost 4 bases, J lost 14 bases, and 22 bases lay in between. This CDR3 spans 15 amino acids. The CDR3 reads CASSAVGRDPVALHF. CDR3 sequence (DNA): TGCGCCAGCAGCGCAGTCGGTCGAGACCCGGTGGCCCTCCACTTT.

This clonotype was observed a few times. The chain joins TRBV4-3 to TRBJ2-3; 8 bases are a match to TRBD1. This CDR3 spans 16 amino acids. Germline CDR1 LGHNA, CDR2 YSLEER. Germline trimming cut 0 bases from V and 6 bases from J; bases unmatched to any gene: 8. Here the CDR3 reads CASSQDDRGSGDTQYF. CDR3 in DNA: TGCGCCAGCAGCCAAGATGACAGGGGCTCTGGTGATACGCAGTATTTT.

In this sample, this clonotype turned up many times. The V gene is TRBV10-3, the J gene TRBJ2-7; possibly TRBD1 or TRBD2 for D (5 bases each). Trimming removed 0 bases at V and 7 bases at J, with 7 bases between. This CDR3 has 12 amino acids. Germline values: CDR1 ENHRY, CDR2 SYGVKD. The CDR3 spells CAISESEGEQYF. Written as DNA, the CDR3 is TGTGCCATCAGTGAGTCTGAGGGGGAGCAGTACTTC.

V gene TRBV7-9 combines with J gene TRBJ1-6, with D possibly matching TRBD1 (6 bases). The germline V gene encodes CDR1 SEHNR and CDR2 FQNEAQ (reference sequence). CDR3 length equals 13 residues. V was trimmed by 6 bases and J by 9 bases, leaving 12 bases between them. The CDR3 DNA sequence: TGTGCCAGCAGAAGGGGGGATGGTTCACCCCTCCACTTT. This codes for CASRRGDGSPLHF.

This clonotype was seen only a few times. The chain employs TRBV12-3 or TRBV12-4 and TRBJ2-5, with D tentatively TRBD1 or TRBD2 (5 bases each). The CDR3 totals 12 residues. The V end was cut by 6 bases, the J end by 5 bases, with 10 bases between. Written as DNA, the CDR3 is TGTGCCAGCAGCGGGACCCGGGAGACCCAGTACTTC. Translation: CASSGTRETQYF.